The clone carrying this TCR beta chain has at least ten counts. V lost 6 bases, J lost 7 bases, and 13 bases stayed unmatched. Germline-derived CDR1 and CDR2 are MNHEY and SMNVEV (reference sequence). The CDR3 loop spans 15 amino acids. Through a sample-barcoded 5' primer and a J-beta primer mix, a second PCR was run for 7 to 11 cycles. One entry per CDR3 protein, called by TCRdb with MiXCR from the 5' RACE reads. The sample lists about 650,000 distinct CDR3 sequences, roughly 32% occurring once. These data belong to a study of blood T cells in healthy people across ages. The gene calls are TRBV27 and TRBJ2-7, with 9 bases aligning to TRBD2. This receptor was taken from a woman older than 75 in good health. The sample was blood. The CDR3 loop is CASRGHQRGAREQYF. The CDR3 DNA is TGTGCCAGCAGGGGACACCAGCGGGGGGCGCGGGAGCAGTACTTC.